Presented here are 5 T cell receptor beta chains from one specimen sequenced in a study of blood T cell repertoires in COVID-19. The data were produced by immunoSEQ multiplex PCR, yet TCRdb's version contains in-frame clones alone and is incomplete. This table holds under 150,000 clones, almost 90% found once. What was sequenced was peripheral blood. The receptor source for this set is a man between 45 and 60 years old with active or convalescent COVID-19.

V gene TRBV4-1 combines with J gene TRBJ2-4, with a tentative D call TRBD2 (7 bases). In germline, CDR1 is MGHRA, CDR2 YSYEKL. There are 15 residues in the CDR3. The V end was cut by 6 bases, the J end by 6 bases, with 18 bases between. CDR3 residues: CASSQITGRGNIQYF. The CDR3 DNA is TGCGCCAGCAGTCAAATTACAGGGAGGGGAAACATTCAGTACTTC.

The chain carries TRBV28 and TRBJ2-7, with 9 bases identical to TRBD1. There are 15 residues in the CDR3. From germline, CDR1 is MDHEN and CDR2 SYDVKM. J was trimmed by 4 bases and V by 3 bases; bases with no gene match: 7. Written as DNA, the CDR3 is TGTGCCAGCAGTTTCCCCGGGACAGGGAGGTACGAGCAGTACTTC. It yields the protein CASSFPGTGRYEQYF.

The chain has TRBV27 and TRBJ2-7; tentatively, D is TRBD1 (6 bases). There are 13 residues in the CDR3. The V end lost 5 bases, the J end lost 2 bases, and 10 bases lay between the germline ends. The V gene's germline CDR1 is MNHEY and CDR2 SMNVEV (reference sequence). The CDR3 here is CASSPPGAYEQYF. In nucleotides, the CDR3 is TGTGCCAGCAGTCCTCCAGGGGCCTACGAGCAGTACTTC.

The chain links TRBV5-1 to TRBJ2-1; D remains ambiguous. The ends were cut back, 0 bases at V and 2 bases at J, with 9 bases in the middle. Germline lookup yields CDR1 SGHRS and CDR2 YFSETQ. The CDR3 totals 15 residues. As DNA, the CDR3 is TGCGCCAGCAGCTTGGCGTCAGGTCCCTACAATGAGCAGTTCTTC. This gives the protein CASSLASGPYNEQFF.

This clone was recorded a few times. The chain carries TRBV6-5 and TRBJ1-5; TRBD1 might be the D (6 bases). Germline values: CDR1 MNHEY, CDR2 SVGAGI. This CDR3 is built from 15 residues. Trimming stripped 5 bases from V and 1 base from J, with 12 bases between. This CDR3 reads CASSNLGGSNQPQHF. The CDR3, as DNA: TGTGCCAGCAGTAACCTAGGGGGAAGCAATCAGCCCCAGCATTTT.